This TCR beta chain was sequenced for a study of vaccination effects on CD4 cells after COVID-19. Findings and limits, study-wide: Missing from the study were early post-infection timepoints, and its convalescent patients were few.

Antigen-specific CD4+ T cells were expanded with viral peptide pools in the ViraFEST assay before sequencing. Researchers isolated CD4+ T cells once approximately eleven days of culture had elapsed. Libraries were prepared by immunoSEQ multiplex PCR; TCRdb keeps only in-frame clonotypes and omits some of them. This repertoire shows tens of thousands of clones, approximately 79% found once; its top ten account for 2% to 3%. Points on this clone: The antigen is not known.

Germline assignment: CDR1 MGHRA and CDR2 YSYEKL. V was clipped by 4 bases and J by 0 bases, with 13 bases between them. This CDR3 has 16 residues. This receptor was obtained from a human donor who received a COVID-19 vaccine. The chain joins TRBV4-1 to TRBJ1-5, with D tentatively TRBD1 (6 bases). The sequences come from CD4+ T cells from PBMCs cultured with HCoV-229E spike peptides, collected before COVID-19 vaccination. Here the CDR3 reads CASSRTVMNSNQPQHF. The CDR3 DNA follows: TGCGCCAGCAGCCGGACAGTGATGAATAGCAATCAGCCCCAGCATTTT.